This T cell receptor (beta chain) was retrieved from a study of blood T cell repertoires in COVID-19. Overall study: PBMCs, B-cell-depleted T cells, or T cells were the source of the cDNA or gDNA that made up the material.

This CDR3 comprises 15 residues. Germline CDR1 and CDR2: SGHTS and YDEGEE. Trimming left V 0 bases short and J 4 bases short, with 11 bases between. Clones were read by immunoSEQ multiplex PCR, and TCRdb kept only the in-frame ones, dropping some. The data show about 110,000 clones, less than 75% seen once. The receptor comes from a woman aged 60 to 75 with acute or convalescent COVID-19. The genes are TRBV5-8 and TRBJ2-1; TRBD1 is a possible D gene (5 bases). Sample: peripheral blood. CDR3 nucleotides: TGTGCCAGCAGCTTGGAAGGCAGGGCGTACAATGAGCAGTTCTTC. Translating it yields CASSLEGRAYNEQFF.